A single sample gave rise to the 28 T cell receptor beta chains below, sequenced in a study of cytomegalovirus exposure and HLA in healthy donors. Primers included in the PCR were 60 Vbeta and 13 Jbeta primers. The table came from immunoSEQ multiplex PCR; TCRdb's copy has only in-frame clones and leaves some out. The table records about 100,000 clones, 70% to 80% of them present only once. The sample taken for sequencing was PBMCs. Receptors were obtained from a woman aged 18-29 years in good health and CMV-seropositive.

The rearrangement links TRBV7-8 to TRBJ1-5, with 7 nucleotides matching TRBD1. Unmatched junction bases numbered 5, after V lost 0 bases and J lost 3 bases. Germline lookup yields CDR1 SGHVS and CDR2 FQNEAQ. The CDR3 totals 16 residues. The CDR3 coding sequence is TGTGCCAGCAGCTTAGCAGGGACAGCTAACAATCAGCCCCAGCATTTT. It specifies CASSLAGTANNQPQHF.

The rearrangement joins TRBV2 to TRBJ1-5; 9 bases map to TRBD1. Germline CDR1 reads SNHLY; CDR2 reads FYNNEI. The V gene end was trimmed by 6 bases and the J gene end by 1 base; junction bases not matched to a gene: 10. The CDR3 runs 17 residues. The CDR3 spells CASRPGQGSASNQPQHF. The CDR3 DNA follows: TGTGCCAGCAGGCCGGGACAGGGTAGTGCGAGCAATCAGCCCCAGCATTTT.

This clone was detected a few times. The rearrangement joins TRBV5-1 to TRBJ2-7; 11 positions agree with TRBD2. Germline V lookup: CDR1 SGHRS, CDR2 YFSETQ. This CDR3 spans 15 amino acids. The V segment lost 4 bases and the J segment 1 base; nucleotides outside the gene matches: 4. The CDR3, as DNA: TGCGCCAGCAGCGCGACTAGCGGGACTTCCTACGAGCAGTACTTC. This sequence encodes CASSATSGTSYEQYF.

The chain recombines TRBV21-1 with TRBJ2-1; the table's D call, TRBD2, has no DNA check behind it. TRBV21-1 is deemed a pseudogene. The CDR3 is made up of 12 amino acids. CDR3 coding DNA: TGTGCCGAGGAGTTATCCTACAATGAGCAGTTCTTC. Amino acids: CAEELSYNEQFF.

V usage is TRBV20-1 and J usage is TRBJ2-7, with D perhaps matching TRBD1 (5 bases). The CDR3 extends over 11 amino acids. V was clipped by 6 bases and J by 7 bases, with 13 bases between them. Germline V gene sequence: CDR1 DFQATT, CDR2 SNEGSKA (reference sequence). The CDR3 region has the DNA TGCAGTGCAGAGCAGGGTGGGGAGCAGTACTTC. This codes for CSAEQGGEQYF.

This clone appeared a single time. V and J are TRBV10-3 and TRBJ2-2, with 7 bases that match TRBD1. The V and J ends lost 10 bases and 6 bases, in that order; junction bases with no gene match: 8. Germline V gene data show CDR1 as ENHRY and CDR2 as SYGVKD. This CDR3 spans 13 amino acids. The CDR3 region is CATEGTAAGELFF. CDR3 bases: TGTGCCACCGAGGGGACAGCGGCCGGGGAGCTGTTTTTT.

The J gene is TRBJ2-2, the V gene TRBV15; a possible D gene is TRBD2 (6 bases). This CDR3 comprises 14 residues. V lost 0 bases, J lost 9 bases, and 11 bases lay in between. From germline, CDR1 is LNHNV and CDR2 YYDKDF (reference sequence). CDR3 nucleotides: TGTGCCACCAGCAGAGATCCGGACTATCGGGAGCTGTTTTTT. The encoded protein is CATSRDPDYRELFF.

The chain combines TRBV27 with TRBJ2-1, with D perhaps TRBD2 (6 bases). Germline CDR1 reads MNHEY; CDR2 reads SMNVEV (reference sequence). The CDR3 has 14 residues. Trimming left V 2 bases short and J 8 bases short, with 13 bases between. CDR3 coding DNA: TGTGCCAGCAGTTTAAACCCAGGAGGGCATGAGCAGTTCTTC. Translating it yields CASSLNPGGHEQFF.

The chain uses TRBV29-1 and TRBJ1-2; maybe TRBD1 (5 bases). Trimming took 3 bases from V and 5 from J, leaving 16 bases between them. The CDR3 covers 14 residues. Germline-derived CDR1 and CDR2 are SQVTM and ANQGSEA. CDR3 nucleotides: TGCAGCGTTGATACATCAGGGAAAGGGTATGGCTACACCTTC. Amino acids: CSVDTSGKGYGYTF.

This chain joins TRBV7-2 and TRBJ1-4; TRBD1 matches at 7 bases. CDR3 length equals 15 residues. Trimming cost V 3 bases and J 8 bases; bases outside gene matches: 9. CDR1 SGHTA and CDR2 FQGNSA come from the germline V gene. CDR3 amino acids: CASSFYDRVGEKLFF. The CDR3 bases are TGTGCCAGCAGCTTTTACGACAGGGTGGGGGAAAAACTGTTTTTT.

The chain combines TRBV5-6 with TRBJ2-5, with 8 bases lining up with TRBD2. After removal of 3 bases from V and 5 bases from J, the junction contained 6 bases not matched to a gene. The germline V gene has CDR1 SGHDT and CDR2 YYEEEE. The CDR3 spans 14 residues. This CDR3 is CASSWGSGTETQYF. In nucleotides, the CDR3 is TGTGCCAGCAGCTGGGGTAGCGGGACTGAGACCCAGTACTTC.

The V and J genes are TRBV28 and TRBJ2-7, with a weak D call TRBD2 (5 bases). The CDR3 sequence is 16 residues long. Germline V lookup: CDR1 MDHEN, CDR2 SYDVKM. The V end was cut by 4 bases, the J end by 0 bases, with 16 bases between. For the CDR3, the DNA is TGTGCCAGCAGTTCCCCCAATAGCGTATCCTCCTACGAGCAGTACTTC. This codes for CASSSPNSVSSYEQYF.

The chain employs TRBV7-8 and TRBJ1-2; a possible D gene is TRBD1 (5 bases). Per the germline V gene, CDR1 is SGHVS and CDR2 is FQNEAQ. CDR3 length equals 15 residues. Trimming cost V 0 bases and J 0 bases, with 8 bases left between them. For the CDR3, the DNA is TGTGCCAGCAGCTTAGCGTCAGGGACTAACTATGGCTACACCTTC. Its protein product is CASSLASGTNYGYTF.

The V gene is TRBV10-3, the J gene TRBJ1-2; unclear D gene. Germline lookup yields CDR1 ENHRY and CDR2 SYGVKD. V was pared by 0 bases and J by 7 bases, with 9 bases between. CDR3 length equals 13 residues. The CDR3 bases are TGTGCCATCAGTGAGTCGGCAACTATTGGCTACACCTTC. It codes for CAISESATIGYTF.

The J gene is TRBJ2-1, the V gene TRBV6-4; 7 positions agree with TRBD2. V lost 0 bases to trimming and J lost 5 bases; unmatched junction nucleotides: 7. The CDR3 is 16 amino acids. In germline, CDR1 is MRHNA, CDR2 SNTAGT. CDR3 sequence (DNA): TGTGCCAGCAGTGACTCAGCGGGGTCGGGCGACAATGAGCAGTTCTTC. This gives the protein CASSDSAGSGDNEQFF.

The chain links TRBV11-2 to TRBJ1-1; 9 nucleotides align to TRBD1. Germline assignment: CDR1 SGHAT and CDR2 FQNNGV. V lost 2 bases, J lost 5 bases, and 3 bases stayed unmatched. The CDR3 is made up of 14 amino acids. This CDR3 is CASSLLGQGTEAFF. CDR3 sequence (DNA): TGTGCCAGCAGCTTACTAGGACAGGGGACTGAAGCTTTCTTT.

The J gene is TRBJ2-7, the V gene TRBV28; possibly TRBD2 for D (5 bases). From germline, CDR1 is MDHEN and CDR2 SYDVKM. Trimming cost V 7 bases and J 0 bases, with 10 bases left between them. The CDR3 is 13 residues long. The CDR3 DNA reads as TGTGCCAGCACGGGCGGGTACTCCTACGAGCAGTACTTC. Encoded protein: CASTGGYSYEQYF. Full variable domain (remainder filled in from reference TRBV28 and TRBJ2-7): DVKVTQSSRYLVKRTGEKVFLECVQDMDHENMFWYRQDPGLGLRLIYFSYDVKMKEKGDIPEGYSVSREKKERFSLILESASTNQTSMYLCASTGGYSYEQYFGPGTRLTVT.

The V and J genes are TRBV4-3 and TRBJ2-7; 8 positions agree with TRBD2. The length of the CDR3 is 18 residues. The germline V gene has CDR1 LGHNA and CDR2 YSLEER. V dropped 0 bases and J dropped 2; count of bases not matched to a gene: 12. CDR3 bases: TGCGCCAGCAGCCAAGAATGGAGTAGCGGGATGACTACCTACGAGCAGTACTTC. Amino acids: CASSQEWSSGMTTYEQYF.

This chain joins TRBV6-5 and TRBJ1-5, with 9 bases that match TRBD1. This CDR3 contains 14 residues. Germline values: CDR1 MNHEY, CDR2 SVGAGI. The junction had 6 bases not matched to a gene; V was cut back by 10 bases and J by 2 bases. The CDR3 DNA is TGTGCCACCAGGGGACAGGGCGGCAATCAGCCCCAGCATTTT. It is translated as CATRGQGGNQPQHF.

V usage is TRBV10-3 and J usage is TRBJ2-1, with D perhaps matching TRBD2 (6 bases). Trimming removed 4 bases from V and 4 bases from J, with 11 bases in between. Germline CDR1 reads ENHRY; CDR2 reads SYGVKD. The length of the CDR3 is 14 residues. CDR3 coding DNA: TGTGCCATCAGTGGGGCTAGCGAATACAATGAGCAGTTCTTC. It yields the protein CAISGASEYNEQFF.

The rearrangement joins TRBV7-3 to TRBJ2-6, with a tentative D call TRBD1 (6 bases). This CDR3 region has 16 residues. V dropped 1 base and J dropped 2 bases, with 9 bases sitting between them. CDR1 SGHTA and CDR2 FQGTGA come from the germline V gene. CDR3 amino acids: CASSLNKGAGANVLTF. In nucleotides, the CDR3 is TGTGCCAGCAGCTTAAACAAGGGGGCTGGGGCCAACGTCCTGACTTTC.

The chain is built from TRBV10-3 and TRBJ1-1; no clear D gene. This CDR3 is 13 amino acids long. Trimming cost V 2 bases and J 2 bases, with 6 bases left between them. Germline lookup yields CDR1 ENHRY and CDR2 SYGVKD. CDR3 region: CAISEGRNTEAFF. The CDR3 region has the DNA TGTGCCATCAGTGAGGGCAGAAACACTGAAGCTTTCTTT.

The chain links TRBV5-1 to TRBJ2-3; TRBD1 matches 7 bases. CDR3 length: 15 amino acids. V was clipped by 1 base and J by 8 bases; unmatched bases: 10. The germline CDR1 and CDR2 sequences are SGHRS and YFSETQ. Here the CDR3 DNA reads TGCGCCAGCAGCTTGATGGGGGACAGCACCAGTACGCAGTATTTT. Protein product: CASSLMGDSTSTQYF.

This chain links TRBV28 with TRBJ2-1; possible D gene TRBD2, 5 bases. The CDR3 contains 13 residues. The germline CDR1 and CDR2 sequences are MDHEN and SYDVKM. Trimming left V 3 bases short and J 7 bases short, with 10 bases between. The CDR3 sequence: CASSFAGTNEQFF. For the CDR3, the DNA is TGTGCCAGCAGTTTTGCGGGTACTAATGAGCAGTTCTTC.

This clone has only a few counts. The CDR3 nucleotides read TGTGCCAGCAGATATAGCGGGCTGGGAGGAGAGACCCAGTACTTC. Translating gives CASRYSGLGGETQYF. The J gene is TRBJ2-5, the V gene TRBV5-4; 7 nucleotides agree with TRBD2. CDR3 size: 15 residues. V shed 5 bases and J 4 bases; nucleotides not matched to a gene: 11. Germline V gene sequence: CDR1 SGHNT, CDR2 YYREEE (reference sequence). Supplemented by reference TRBV5-4 and TRBJ2-5, the full variable domain reads ETGVTQSPTHLIKTRGQQVTLRCSSQSGHNTVSWYQQALGQGPQFIFQYYREEENGRGNFPPRFSGLQFPNYSSELNVNALELDDSALYLCASRYSGLGGETQYFGPGTRLLVL.

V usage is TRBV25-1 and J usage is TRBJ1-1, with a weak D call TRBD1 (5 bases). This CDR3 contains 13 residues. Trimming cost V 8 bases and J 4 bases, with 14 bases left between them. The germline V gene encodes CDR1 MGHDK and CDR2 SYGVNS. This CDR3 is CASRVGAGTEAFF. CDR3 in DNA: TGTGCCAGCCGTGTAGGGGCCGGCACTGAAGCTTTCTTT.

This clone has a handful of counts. CDR3 loop: CSVGGSNSNQPQHF. CDR3 in DNA: TGCAGCGTTGGCGGCAGTAATAGCAATCAGCCCCAGCATTTT. The rearrangement uses TRBV29-1 and TRBJ1-5; unclear D gene. There are 14 residues in the CDR3. Trimming removed 4 bases from V and 0 bases from J, with 10 bases in between. CDR1 is SQVTM, CDR2 ANQGSEA, per germline.

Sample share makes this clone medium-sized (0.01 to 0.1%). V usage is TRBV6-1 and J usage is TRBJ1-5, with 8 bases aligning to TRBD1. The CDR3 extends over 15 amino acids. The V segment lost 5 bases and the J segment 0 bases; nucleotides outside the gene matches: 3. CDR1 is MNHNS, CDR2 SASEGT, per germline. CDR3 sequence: CASSRTGNSNQPQHF. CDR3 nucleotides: TGTGCCAGCAGTCGGACAGGGAATAGCAATCAGCCCCAGCATTTT.